The present entry profiles one T cell receptor (beta chain) with its context. The sample comes from a study of control samples from healthy donors and cancer patients. Sequencing used immunoSEQ multiplex PCR; TCRdb keeps in-frame clones, though not all of them. The top ten clones hold about 7.6% of a sample with around 130,000 clones, roughly 89% of them seen once. Per germline, CDR1 LGHNA and CDR2 YNFKEQ. The CDR3 extends over 19 amino acids. J lost 0 bases, V lost 5 bases, and 12 bases had no gene match. The specimen was PBMCs. The clonotype comes from a man aged 50 to 60 with head and neck cancer. This chain connects TRBV4-2 to TRBJ2-1; TRBD1 aligns across 11 bases. DNA of the CDR3: TGTGCCAGCAGCTGGGAGGACAGGGGGCCTTCCTCCTCCTACAATGAGCAGTTCTTC. Its translation: CASSWEDRGPSSSYNEQFF.